Shown below are 26 T cell receptor beta chains from a single sample sequenced in a study of cytomegalovirus exposure and HLA in healthy donors. Primers: 60 Vbeta forward and 13 Jbeta reverse. Some clones are missing from TCRdb's copy, which holds only in-frame ones; the method was immunoSEQ multiplex PCR. The table includes fewer than 110,000 clones, over 75% detected once. The material sequenced was PBMCs. All receptors come from a male donor in good health and CMV-seronegative.

This clone occurred a few times. V is TRBV13 and J is TRBJ2-6; 8 bases line up with TRBD1. In germline, CDR1 is PRHDT, CDR2 FYEKMQ (reference sequence). CDR3 length equals 18 residues. V dropped 4 bases and J dropped 0; count of bases not matched to a gene: 8. CDR3 protein: CASSWKDRASSGANVLTF. CDR3 DNA sequence: TGTGCCAGCAGCTGGAAGGACAGGGCGAGCTCTGGGGCCAACGTCCTGACTTTC. Filled out from reference TRBV13 and TRBJ2-6, the complete variable domain reads AAGVIQSPRHLIKEKRETATLKCYPIPRHDTVYWYQQGPGQDPQFLISFYEKMQSDKGSIPDRFSAQQFSDYHSELNMSSLELGDSALYFCASSWKDRASSGANVLTFGAGSRLTVL.

In its sample, this clone was seen once. In nucleotides, the CDR3 is TGTGCCAGCAGTTCCGGGACATACAACACCGGGGAGCTGTTTTTT. Its protein is CASSSGTYNTGELFF. The J gene is TRBJ2-2, the V gene TRBV7-9, with a possible D match to TRBD1 (6 bases). The germline V and J ends were trimmed by 6 bases and 2 bases, with 13 bases remaining between them. CDR1 is SEHNR, CDR2 FQNEAQ, per germline (reference sequence). The CDR3 spans 15 residues.

The rearrangement uses TRBV11-2 and TRBJ2-7; no firm D call. In germline, CDR1 is SGHAT, CDR2 FQNNGV. The CDR3 consists of 13 residues. V shed 5 bases and J shed 0 bases, with 8 bases lying between them. The CDR3 bases are TGTGCCAGCAGCCCCAGCGACTCCTACGAGCAGTACTTC. Residues: CASSPSDSYEQYF. Full variable domain (rest looked up from reference TRBV11-2 and TRBJ2-7): EAGVAQSPRYKIIEKRQSVAFWCNPISGHATLYWYQQILGQGPKLLIQFQNNGVVDDSQLPKDRFSAERLKGVDSTLKIQPAKLEDSAVYLCASSPSDSYEQYFGPGTRLTVT.

The chain recombines TRBV30 with TRBJ2-3, with D tentatively TRBD1 (5 bases). Germline lookup yields CDR1 GTSNPN and CDR2 SVGIG (reference sequence). V lost 2 bases to trimming and J lost 3 bases, with 9 bases between them. There are 13 residues in the CDR3. Here the CDR3 reads CAWSSQGTDTQYF. The CDR3, as DNA: TGTGCCTGGAGTAGTCAGGGTACAGATACGCAGTATTTT.

CDR3 in DNA: TGCGCCAGCAGCCCAGCCGACAGCTCCTACGAGCAGTACTTC. Protein sequence: CASSPADSSYEQYF. This chain links TRBV4-1 with TRBJ2-7; maybe TRBD1 (5 bases). CDR1 and CDR2 from the germline V gene are MGHRA and YSYEKL. V lost 4 bases, J lost 0 bases, and 10 bases lay in between. CDR3 length: 14 amino acids.

The chain has TRBV7-2 and TRBJ2-3, with a possible D match to TRBD1 (6 bases). CDR1 SGHTA and CDR2 FQGNSA come from the germline V gene. The CDR3 is made up of 16 amino acids. V was trimmed by 0 bases and J by 3 bases, leaving 13 bases between them. The CDR3 loop is CASSLAVRGWTDTQYF. CDR3 coding DNA: TGTGCCAGCAGCTTAGCAGTCAGGGGATGGACAGATACGCAGTATTTT.

V usage is TRBV27 and J usage is TRBJ2-3; 11 nucleotides line up with TRBD2. The germline V gene has CDR1 MNHEY and CDR2 SMNVEV (reference sequence). The CDR3 extends over 18 amino acids. V lost 5 bases to trimming and J lost 2 bases; unmatched junction nucleotides: 12. The CDR3 region is CASSGSGRADRVTDTQYF. Written as DNA, the CDR3 is TGTGCCAGCAGTGGTAGCGGGAGGGCCGATCGTGTCACAGATACGCAGTATTTT.

This sequence joins TRBV9 and TRBJ2-3; D gene ambiguous. Germline V gene lookup returns CDR1 SGDLS and CDR2 YYNGEE. The V end was cut by 0 bases, the J end by 1 base, with 6 bases between. The CDR3 contains 14 residues. The CDR3 sequence: CASSVVVRTDTQYF. In nucleotides, the CDR3 is TGTGCCAGCAGCGTAGTCGTCCGCACAGATACGCAGTATTTT.

V usage is TRBV6-5 and J usage is TRBJ1-5; 10 nucleotides align to TRBD1. Germline-derived CDR1 and CDR2 are MNHEY and SVGAGI. The CDR3 has 16 amino acids. The V segment lost 3 bases and the J segment 1 base; nucleotides outside the gene matches: 3. The CDR3 DNA is TGTGCCAGCAGTTATTCGGGACAGGGGAGCAATCAGCCCCAGCATTTT. As protein: CASSYSGQGSNQPQHF.

The chain employs TRBV11-2 and TRBJ2-7, with 7 bases lining up with TRBD1. The length of the CDR3 is 12 residues. Germline V gives CDR1 SGHAT, CDR2 FQNNGV. Unmatched junction bases numbered 1, after V lost 4 bases and J lost 4 bases. This chain's CDR3 is CASSSGGYEQYF. CDR3 nucleotide sequence: TGTGCCAGCAGCTCAGGGGGTTACGAGCAGTACTTC.

The chain joins TRBV30 to TRBJ2-1, with TRBD2 matching 8 bases. There are 13 residues in the CDR3. Trimming at V came to 2 bases and at J to 9 bases, leaving 6 bases not matched to a gene. Germline V CDR1 and CDR2: GTSNPN, SVGIG (reference sequence). The CDR3 DNA follows: TGTGCCTGGAGTCCACTCGGGGGGGCTGAGCAGTTCTTC. This sequence encodes CAWSPLGGAEQFF.

V usage is TRBV28 and J usage is TRBJ1-2; the match to TRBD1 covers 9 bases. J lost 6 bases, V lost 6 bases, and 8 bases had no gene match. The CDR3 runs to 14 residues. The germline gives CDR1 MDHEN, CDR2 SYDVKM. The CDR3 is CASRPRDRVNGYTF. CDR3 sequence (DNA): TGTGCCAGCAGACCCCGGGACAGGGTGAATGGCTACACCTTC.

This clone appeared a few times. The rearrangement uses TRBV5-1 and TRBJ2-2; 10 positions match TRBD2. The CDR3 is made up of 16 amino acids. The J segment lost 4 bases and the V segment lost 0 bases, leaving 3 bases of the junction unmatched. The germline V gene encodes CDR1 SGHRS and CDR2 YFSETQ. In DNA, the CDR3 is TGCGCCAGCAGCTTGGTAGCTAGCGGGAGCACCGGGGAGCTGTTTTTT. Encoded protein: CASSLVASGSTGELFF.

J is TRBJ2-7 and V is TRBV2, with a tentative D call TRBD2 (5 bases). Looked up from germline, CDR1 is SNHLY and CDR2 is FYNNEI. Trimming took off 6 bases at V and 3 bases at J, with 18 bases between the two ends. There are 15 residues in the CDR3. The CDR3 spells CASREDSHVGYEQYF. In DNA, the CDR3 is TGTGCCAGCAGGGAGGACTCGCATGTGGGCTACGAGCAGTACTTC.

This clone was counted a single time. The chain combines TRBV28 with TRBJ1-3, with 7 bases identical to TRBD1. Trimming cost V 6 bases and J 0 bases; bases outside gene matches: 2. The CDR3 consists of 14 residues. Germline CDR1 reads MDHEN; CDR2 reads SYDVKM. The chain's CDR3 is CASSRGDSGNTIYF. The CDR3 nucleotides read TGTGCCAGCAGCAGGGGGGACTCTGGAAACACCATATATTTT.

The J gene is TRBJ1-5, the V gene TRBV25-1, with D perhaps TRBD1 (5 bases). The CDR3 spans 14 residues. Germline-derived CDR1 and CDR2 are MGHDK and SYGVNS. Trimming left V 4 bases short and J 2 bases short, with 9 bases between. The CDR3 sequence: CASSAQGGNQPQHF. The CDR3 nucleotides read TGTGCCAGCAGTGCTCAGGGCGGCAATCAGCCCCAGCATTTT.

This chain uses TRBV7-9 with TRBJ2-1; D may be TRBD1 (5 bases). The V and J ends lost 0 bases and 5 bases respectively, with 20 bases between them. Germline CDR1 and CDR2: SEHNR and FQNEAQ (reference sequence). The CDR3 consists of 18 residues. CDR3 protein: CASSLAGQGSGLDNEQFF. As DNA, the CDR3 is TGTGCCAGCAGCTTAGCGGGGCAGGGTAGTGGTTTGGACAATGAGCAGTTCTTC. The full variable domain, in which reference TRBV7-9 and TRBJ2-1 provide the parts outside the CDR3, is DTGVSQNPRHKITKRGQNVTFRCDPISEHNRLYWYRQTLGQGPEFLTYFQNEAQLEKSRLLSDRFSAERPKGSFSTLEIQRTEQGDSAMYLCASSLAGQGSGLDNEQFFGPGTRLTVL.

The J gene is TRBJ2-1, the V gene TRBV7-8; D call uncertain. The CDR3 is 12 amino acids. From germline, CDR1 is SGHVS and CDR2 FQNEAQ. Between the trimmed V and J ends, which lost 5 bases and 9 bases, there was a span of 11 bases. The CDR3 DNA follows: TGTGCCAGCAGCCCCCAGGTGGGTGAGCAGTTCTTC. The encoded protein is CASSPQVGEQFF.

The table lists this clone with a few counts. This chain uses TRBV27 with TRBJ2-7, with 9 positions matching TRBD2. The V and J ends lost 5 bases and 2 bases, in that order; junction bases with no gene match: 10. This CDR3 spans 16 amino acids. Germline V gene lookup returns CDR1 MNHEY and CDR2 SMNVEV (reference sequence). This CDR3 is CASSPTQLAGAYEQYF. CDR3 sequence (DNA): TGTGCCAGCAGTCCCACCCAATTAGCGGGAGCCTACGAGCAGTACTTC.

This clone has a handful of counts. The V call is TRBV5-1, the J call TRBJ2-1; 8 positions match TRBD2. With 3 bases clipped from V and 4 bases from J, the junction kept 3 bases outside the gene matches. This CDR3 region has 14 residues. Germline assignment: CDR1 SGHRS and CDR2 YFSETQ. The CDR3 region has the DNA TGCGCCAGCAGCTCGGGAGGGCCATACAATGAGCAGTTCTTC. Its translation is CASSSGGPYNEQFF. Drawing the rest from reference TRBV5-1 and TRBJ2-1, the complete variable domain is KAGVTQTPRYLIKTRGQQVTLSCSPISGHRSVSWYQQTPGQGLQFLFEYFSETQRNKGNFPGRFSGRQFSNSRSEMNVSTLELGDSALYLCASSSGGPYNEQFFGPGTRLTVL.

V usage is TRBV29-1 and J usage is TRBJ1-1; D is ambiguous. The CDR3 is 10 residues long. Germline CDR1 is SQVTM and CDR2 is ANQGSEA. V was trimmed by 5 bases and J by 7 bases, leaving 8 bases between them. The CDR3, as DNA: TGCAGCGTTCGTGAGCTTGAAGCTTTCTTT. This gives the protein CSVRELEAFF.

This chain links TRBV5-1 with TRBJ1-2, with a possible D match to TRBD1 (6 bases). The germline V gene has CDR1 SGHRS and CDR2 YFSETQ. Trimming shortened V by 4 bases and J by 6 bases, and 10 bases separated the two germline ends. CDR3 length: 12 amino acids. CDR3 DNA: TGCGCCAGCAGCCTAGGACAGCATGGCTACACCTTC. Its translation is CASSLGQHGYTF.

This clone was observed a single time. As DNA, the CDR3 is TGTGCCTGGAGTCCCCGGACAGGGGGCTACACCTTC. Protein sequence: CAWSPRTGGYTF. The V call is TRBV30, the J call TRBJ1-2; 8 bases are shared with TRBD1. Germline assignment: CDR1 GTSNPN and CDR2 SVGIG (reference sequence). V gave up 2 bases and J gave up 8 bases; unmatched junction bases: 4. This CDR3 spans 12 amino acids.

This clone was picked up a small number of times. This specimen includes other DNA sequences encoding the same CDR3. This chain connects TRBV27 to TRBJ1-1; 7 bases align to TRBD1. Germline V gives CDR1 MNHEY, CDR2 SMNVEV (reference sequence). The V and J ends lost 5 bases and 2 bases, in that order; junction bases with no gene match: 11. The CDR3 length is 16 residues. The CDR3 loop reads CASSLGNRGGNTEAFF. DNA for the CDR3: TGTGCCAGCAGTCTGGGGAACAGGGGCGGCAACACTGAAGCTTTCTTT.

This chain links TRBV19 with TRBJ1-6; TRBD1 is a possible D gene (6 bases). The CDR3 runs 16 residues. Germline CDR1 reads LNHDA; CDR2 reads SQIVND (reference sequence). With 6 bases removed from V and 5 bases from J, the gap between germline ends came to 17 bases. In DNA form, the CDR3 reads TGTGCCAGTAGAAGATCTAGCACAGGGAATAATTCACCCCTCCACTTT. Residues: CASRRSSTGNNSPLHF.

This clone has only one observation. This chain connects TRBV19 to TRBJ2-7; TRBD1 agrees at 8 bases. V shed 2 bases, J shed 3 bases, and the junction held 9 bases outside the gene matches. Germline lookup yields CDR1 LNHDA and CDR2 SQIVND (reference sequence). The CDR3 length is 16 residues. The CDR3 region has the DNA TGTGCCAGTAGTATAAGTTGGGACAGGAATTTCTACGAGCAGTACTTC. Translated: CASSISWDRNFYEQYF.